A single sample is the source of the 24 T cell receptor beta chains below, sequenced in a study of blood T cell repertoires in COVID-19. TCRdb's copy holds only in-frame clones and misses some; the assay was immunoSEQ multiplex PCR. Altogether roughly 280,000 clones are present, around 90% being singletons, with the ten largest covering 2.2%. Sequencing was performed on peripheral blood. All receptors derive from a woman between 45 and 65 years old who had recovered from COVID-19.

CDR3 residues: CASSPTGGDYGYTF. The DNA of the CDR3 is TGTGCCAGCAGCCCCACAGGGGGCGACTATGGCTACACCTTC. This chain links TRBV9 with TRBJ1-2; 9 bases are a match to TRBD1. This CDR3 has 14 residues. V lost 4 bases and J lost 3; bases outside the gene matches: 4. The germline V gene encodes CDR1 SGDLS and CDR2 YYNGEE.

As to this clone: Relative to the germline gene, one junction end is altered; a read error may explain this. V usage is TRBV3-1 (or the pseudogene TRBV3-2) and J usage is TRBJ2-5; tentative D call: TRBD2 (6 bases). The V gene's germline CDR1 is LGHDT and CDR2 YNNKEL (reference sequence). The CDR3 runs 12 residues. The chain's CDR3 is CASSKDKASVYF. DNA for the CDR3: TGTGCCAGCAGCAAAGATAAGGCTAGCGTCTACTTC.

This clone was recorded a few times. The V and J genes are TRBV7-6 and TRBJ2-3; D gene uncertain. The CDR3 length is 13 residues. Germline V gene lookup returns CDR1 SGHVS and CDR2 FNYEAQ. V was pared by 0 bases and J by 5 bases, with 6 bases between. The CDR3 nucleotides read TGTGCCAGCAGCTTAGCCGAGAGAGATACGCAGTATTTT. This translates into CASSLAERDTQYF.

The rearrangement joins TRBV7-8 to TRBJ2-2; a possible D gene is TRBD1 (5 bases). In germline, CDR1 is SGHVS, CDR2 FQNEAQ. Trimming shortened V by 3 bases and J by 5 bases, and 13 bases separated the two germline ends. CDR3 length: 15 residues. The CDR3 DNA sequence: TGTGCCAGCAGCTTCGATCACAGGACGACCGGGGAGCTGTTTTTT. It translates to CASSFDHRTTGELFF.

V gene TRBV12-3 or TRBV12-4 combines with J gene TRBJ2-7; D possibly corresponds to TRBD2 (5 bases). Trimming removed 5 bases at V and 3 bases at J, with 11 bases between. The CDR3 contains 13 residues. The CDR3 loop is CASSLNRDYEQYF. The CDR3, as DNA: TGTGCCAGCAGTCTCAACCGGGACTACGAGCAGTACTTC.

The chain combines TRBV12-3 or TRBV12-4 with TRBJ1-1; D may be TRBD1 (6 bases). V gave up 5 bases and J gave up 5 bases, with 9 bases separating them. The CDR3 has 12 amino acids. The chain's CDR3 is CASSIRGTEAFF. The CDR3 DNA follows: TGTGCCAGCAGTATCAGGGGTACTGAAGCTTTCTTT.

The CDR3 protein is CASSLSLRGGYTF. CDR3 bases: TGTGCCAGCAGTTTATCGCTCAGGGGCGGCTACACCTTC. This chain joins TRBV27 and TRBJ1-2; possible D gene TRBD1, 6 bases. CDR3 length: 13 residues. CDR1 is MNHEY, CDR2 SMNVEV, per germline (reference sequence). The V gene lost 0 bases and the J gene lost 8 bases, with 10 bases spanning the gap.

For the CDR3, the DNA is TGTGCCAGCAGCCCATCGCCGGGGTCGGTTGAGCAGTTCTTC. It is translated as CASSPSPGSVEQFF. The chain recombines TRBV11-2 with TRBJ2-1; possibly TRBD2 for D (5 bases). The germline CDR1 and CDR2 sequences are SGHAT and FQNNGV. V was clipped by 5 bases and J by 9 bases, with 17 bases between them. The CDR3 is 14 residues long.

This chain uses TRBV2 with TRBJ1-1, with 9 bases lining up with TRBD1. The germline CDR1 and CDR2 sequences are SNHLY and FYNNEI. The CDR3 is 16 residues long. Trimming cost V 6 bases and J 3 bases; bases outside gene matches: 11. CDR3: CASRDRGASLYTEAFF. The DNA of the CDR3 is TGTGCCAGCAGAGACAGGGGGGCTTCTCTGTACACTGAAGCTTTCTTT.

This sequence joins TRBV7-6 and TRBJ2-7; maybe TRBD2 (6 bases). V lost 0 bases to trimming and J lost 2 bases, with 11 bases between them. Germline CDR1 reads SGHVS; CDR2 reads FNYEAQ. CDR3 size: 15 residues. In DNA, the CDR3 is TGTGCCAGCAGCTTAGCGCGGGACCGGACCTACGAGCAGTACTTC. Encoded protein: CASSLARDRTYEQYF.

V gene TRBV30 combines with J gene TRBJ2-3; TRBD2 might be the D (5 bases). The CDR3 contains 14 residues. Germline V gene data show CDR1 as GTSNPN and CDR2 as SVGIG (reference sequence). Trimming stripped 0 bases from V and 1 base from J, with 8 bases between. The CDR3 sequence is CAWSVARGTDTQYF. As DNA, the CDR3 is TGTGCCTGGAGTGTAGCGAGGGGCACAGATACGCAGTATTTT.

This clone was picked up one time. The chain links TRBV12-5 to TRBJ1-6; D gene uncertain. The CDR3 loop spans 12 amino acids. V was cut by 5 bases and J by 14 bases, with 13 bases left in between. Germline-derived CDR1 and CDR2 are LGHNT and FRNRAP. The CDR3 DNA is TGTGCTAGTGGTGGCGGGTTAGATGCCCTCCACTTT. Its translation is CASGGGLDALHF.

This clone was found once. This chain connects TRBV30 to TRBJ1-3; TRBD1 matches 9 bases. V was pared by 1 base and J by 7 bases, with 11 bases of the junction left unmatched. CDR1 is GTSNPN and CDR2 is SVGIG in the germline V gene (reference sequence). The CDR3 is 16 amino acids. The CDR3 DNA reads TGTGCCTGGAGTGGGCGGACAGGGGTTTTACCCAACACCATATATTTT. It translates to CAWSGRTGVLPNTIYF. The whole variable domain, filled in from reference TRBV30 and TRBJ1-3, reads SQTIHQWPATLVQPVGSPLSLECTVEGTSNPNLYWYRQAAGRGLQLLFYSVGIGQISSEVPQNLSASRPQDRQFILSSKKLLLSDSGFYLCAWSGRTGVLPNTIYFGEGSWLTVV.

The chain employs TRBV18 and TRBJ2-1; possibly TRBD2 for D (7 bases). The CDR3 length is 15 residues. CDR1 and CDR2 from the germline V gene are KGHSH and LQKENI. Between the trimmed V and J ends, which lost 8 bases and 7 bases, there was a span of 21 bases. The CDR3 is CASDRQAGVGNEQFF. Here the CDR3 DNA reads TGTGCCAGCGATCGACAGGCGGGAGTGGGAAATGAGCAGTTCTTC. The whole variable domain, filled in from reference TRBV18 and TRBJ2-1, reads NAGVMQNPRHLVRRRGQEARLRCSPMKGHSHVYWYRQLPEEGLKFMVYLQKENIIDESGMPKERFSAEFPKEGPSILRIQQVVRGDSAAYFCASDRQAGVGNEQFFGPGTRLTVL.

The chain recombines TRBV7-3 with TRBJ1-1; perhaps TRBD1 as D (5 bases). There are 13 residues in the CDR3. Germline V lookup: CDR1 SGHTA, CDR2 FQGTGA. Trimming shortened V by 6 bases and J by 2 bases, and 10 bases separated the two germline ends. This chain's CDR3 is CASRQTVNTEAFF. CDR3 DNA: TGTGCCAGCAGACAGACAGTTAACACTGAAGCTTTCTTT.

CDR3 residues: CASSTTTAISGNTIYF. The CDR3 DNA sequence: TGTGCCAGCAGCACGACGACAGCCATCTCTGGAAACACCATATATTTT. This rearrangement joins TRBV11-1 to TRBJ1-3, with D tentatively TRBD1 (5 bases). Between the trimmed V and J ends, which lost 5 bases and 0 bases, there was a span of 14 bases. CDR1 and CDR2 (germline): SGHAT, FQDESV (reference sequence). The CDR3 consists of 16 residues.

As regards this clone: This sequence may be a read error, since a much larger clone differs from it by one base. The chain couples TRBV7-3 to TRBJ2-1; 9 positions agree with TRBD1. The CDR3 sequence is 15 residues long. V lost 5 bases and J lost 2; bases outside the gene matches: 4. The germline CDR1 and CDR2 sequences are SGHTA and FQGTGA. CDR3 DNA sequence: TGTGCCAGCAGCCAGGGACAGGGCACCTACAATGAGCAGTTCTTC. Its translation: CASSQGQGTYNEQFF.

The chain carries TRBV19 and TRBJ2-2; D is unresolved. Trimming shortened V by 2 bases and J by 4 bases, and 2 bases separated the two germline ends. Looked up from germline, CDR1 is LNHDA and CDR2 is SQIVND (reference sequence). This CDR3 spans 12 amino acids. CDR3 DNA sequence: TGTGCCAGTAGTATACTCACCGGGGAGCTGTTTTTT. Protein sequence: CASSILTGELFF.

This chain connects TRBV5-1 to TRBJ2-7; D possibly corresponds to TRBD2 (6 bases). CDR1 is SGHRS, CDR2 YFSETQ, per germline. The V and J ends lost 3 bases and 3 bases respectively, with 16 bases between them. This CDR3 spans 15 amino acids. In DNA form, the CDR3 reads TGCGCCAGCAGCTCCTGGACGGGGGAAAACTACGAGCAGTACTTC. Translating gives CASSSWTGENYEQYF.

J is TRBJ2-1 and V is TRBV6-5; TRBD2 aligns across 14 bases. The length of the CDR3 is 16 residues. The V segment lost 2 bases and the J segment 4 bases; nucleotides outside the gene matches: 1. Germline lookup yields CDR1 MNHEY and CDR2 SVGAGI. CDR3 DNA: TGTGCCAGCAGTTACGGGACTAGCGGGAGATACAATGAGCAGTTCTTC. Encoded protein: CASSYGTSGRYNEQFF.

The gene calls are TRBV4-2 and TRBJ2-7, with 12 bases lining up with TRBD2. This CDR3 contains 18 residues. The germline CDR1 and CDR2 sequences are LGHNA and YNFKEQ. V was clipped by 4 bases and J by 2 bases; unmatched bases: 12. This chain's CDR3 is CASSPLGPSGRGTYEQYF. CDR3 nucleotide sequence: TGTGCCAGCAGCCCCTTGGGTCCTAGCGGGAGGGGCACCTACGAGCAGTACTTC.

The chain recombines TRBV12-3 or TRBV12-4 with TRBJ2-7, with unresolved D. CDR3 size: 12 residues. V lost 2 bases, J lost 6 bases, and 8 bases lay in between. The CDR3 DNA is TGTGCCAGCAGTTTAACCCCGAGCGAGCAGTACTTC. Protein product: CASSLTPSEQYF.

The chain has TRBV29-1 and TRBJ1-1; 8 nucleotides align to TRBD1. V lost 4 bases to trimming and J lost 7 bases; unmatched junction nucleotides: 5. This CDR3 has 12 residues. Germline lookup yields CDR1 SQVTM and CDR2 ANQGSEA. This chain's CDR3 is CSVGSTGVEAFF. CDR3 nucleotides: TGCAGCGTTGGATCGACAGGGGTTGAAGCTTTCTTT.

This clone was detected once. This rearrangement joins TRBV3-1 (or the pseudogene TRBV3-2) to TRBJ2-6; TRBD2 is a possible D gene (6 bases). V gave up 4 bases and J gave up 4 bases, with 23 bases separating them. Germline CDR1 and CDR2: LGHDT and YNNKEL (reference sequence). CDR3 length: 19 amino acids. CDR3: CASSRRGLGVTTGANVLTF. CDR3 nucleotides: TGTGCCAGCAGCCGGAGGGGTTTGGGGGTTACTACAGGGGCCAACGTCCTGACTTTC.